The 17 T cell receptor beta chains reported below all come from one sample, sequenced in a study of PD-1 and CTLA-4 blockade in melanoma. TCRdb keeps only in-frame clones here, not all; method: immunoSEQ multiplex PCR. There are about 7,200 clones in the sample; 80% occur only once, and around 40% lies in the top ten. Sequenced here: CD8+ T cells from peripheral blood, sampled before anti-PD-1 treatment. These receptors were taken from a human donor with melanoma.

This clone was seen only a few times. This sequence joins TRBV13 and TRBJ2-3; D possibly corresponds to TRBD2 (6 bases). V was trimmed by 5 bases and J by 6 bases, leaving 21 bases between them. The CDR3 has 16 amino acids. Germline loops: CDR1 PRHDT, CDR2 FYEKMQ (reference sequence). For the CDR3, the DNA is TGTGCCAGCAGCCCTCCGGGGACTGGTGTGCTGGATACGCAGTATTTT. Translated, it gives CASSPPGTGVLDTQYF. Supplemented by reference TRBV13 and TRBJ2-3, the full variable domain reads AAGVIQSPRHLIKEKRETATLKCYPIPRHDTVYWYQQGPGQDPQFLISFYEKMQSDKGSIPDRFSAQQFSDYHSELNMSSLELGDSALYFCASSPPGTGVLDTQYFGPGTRLTVL.

A note on this clone: A junction boundary mismatches the germline segment, possibly from a read error. The J gene is TRBJ1-2, the V gene TRBV3-1 (or the pseudogene TRBV3-2), with a tentative D call TRBD1 (6 bases). Germline V lookup: CDR1 LGHDT, CDR2 YNNKEL (reference sequence). The CDR3 spans 12 residues. The CDR3 reads CASSQVGALEAF. The CDR3 DNA follows: TGTGCCAGCAGCCAAGTGGGGGCCTTGGAAGCCTTC.

The V gene is TRBV7-9, the J gene TRBJ1-1; no reliable D call. Trimming took off 5 bases at V and 5 bases at J, with 18 bases between the two ends. The CDR3 spans 15 residues. Germline CDR1 is SEHNR and CDR2 is FQNEAQ (reference sequence). CDR3 DNA: TGTGCCAGCAGCCCAACGGGTGGCGGGAGAACTGAAGCTTTCTTT. Translated: CASSPTGGGRTEAFF.

By proportion, this clone is medium-sized (0.01 to 0.1%). CDR3 sequence reads: CATSDGGPKDTQYF. The DNA of the CDR3 is TGTGCCACCAGCGATGGGGGGCCGAAGGATACGCAGTATTTT. The chain links TRBV15 to TRBJ2-3; D possibly uses TRBD1 or TRBD2 (6 bases each). The CDR3 is 14 residues long. Trimming stripped 5 bases from V and 6 bases from J, with 15 bases between. The germline V gene has CDR1 LNHNV and CDR2 YYDKDF (reference sequence).

This clone was counted only a few times. The rearrangement links TRBV6-6 to TRBJ1-1; a possible D gene is TRBD1 (5 bases). CDR3 length equals 12 residues. Trimming cost V 5 bases and J 4 bases, with 8 bases left between them. Germline CDR1 is MNHNY and CDR2 is SVGAGI (reference sequence). CDR3 DNA: TGTGCCAGCAGTCCCGACAGCACTGAAGCTTTCTTT. It encodes CASSPDSTEAFF.

This chain connects TRBV28 to TRBJ2-7, with D hard to call. V gave up 5 bases and J gave up 4 bases, with 6 bases separating them. The CDR3 runs 11 residues. Per the germline V gene, CDR1 is MDHEN and CDR2 is SYDVKM. For the CDR3, the DNA is TGTGCCAGCAGTCAGAGATACGAGCAGTACTTC. The encoded protein is CASSQRYEQYF.

The chain employs TRBV11-3 and TRBJ2-3; the D gene is possibly TRBD1 (6 bases). Per germline, CDR1 SGHNT and CDR2 YENEEA. This CDR3 is built from 14 residues. V lost 3 bases and J 2 bases, leaving 9 bases between the germline ends. The CDR3 nucleotides are TGTGCCAGCAGCTTTCAGGGGATCACAGATACGCAGTATTTT. This sequence encodes CASSFQGITDTQYF. Full variable domain (missing parts from reference TRBV11-3 and TRBJ2-3): EAGVVQSPRYKIIEKKQPVAFWCNPISGHNTLYWYLQNLGQGPELLIRYENEEAVDDSQLPKDRFSAERLKGVDSTLKIQPAELGDSAVYLCASSFQGITDTQYFGPGTRLTVL.

For the CDR3, the DNA is TGTGCCAGCAGCCCTGGGACAGGGGGCTCGTATGGCTACACCTTC. Amino acids: CASSPGTGGSYGYTF. The V and J genes are TRBV5-4 and TRBJ1-2; the match to TRBD1 covers 12 bases. The CDR3 runs to 15 residues. Germline values: CDR1 SGHNT, CDR2 YYREEE (reference sequence). The V and J ends lost 4 bases and 5 bases, in that order; junction bases with no gene match: 6.

J is TRBJ2-1 and V is TRBV5-4; 9 bases line up with TRBD1. CDR3 length: 15 residues. After removal of 3 bases from V and 7 bases from J, the junction contained 8 bases not matched to a gene. Germline lookup yields CDR1 SGHNT and CDR2 YYREEE (reference sequence). Here the CDR3 reads CASSSEPGQGNEQFF. The CDR3 DNA sequence: TGTGCCAGCAGCTCCGAACCGGGACAGGGTAATGAGCAGTTCTTC.

The rearrangement joins TRBV28 to TRBJ2-5, with TRBD2 as a possible D gene (5 bases). V dropped 6 bases and J dropped 5 bases, with 16 bases sitting between them. There are 14 residues in the CDR3. Per the germline V gene, CDR1 is MDHEN and CDR2 is SYDVKM. CDR3 nucleotide sequence: TGTGCCAGCAGGCGACTACGAGGTGTCGAGACCCAGTACTTC. Protein: CASRRLRGVETQYF.

The CDR3 is CASSLAVEGEQYF. The CDR3 nucleotides read TGTGCCAGCAGCTTAGCGGTTGAGGGCGAGCAGTACTTC. J is TRBJ2-7 and V is TRBV7-9; perhaps TRBD2 as D (5 bases). V lost 0 bases to trimming and J lost 6 bases, with 9 bases between them. The CDR3 covers 13 residues. Per germline, CDR1 SEHNR and CDR2 FQNEAQ (reference sequence).

The CDR3 DNA reads as TGTGCCAGCACCCGCCCTAGCGGAGCCTACGAGCAGTACTTC. Translation: CASTRPSGAYEQYF. The chain recombines TRBV6-5 with TRBJ2-7; 7 bases are a match to TRBD2. The CDR3 consists of 14 residues. CDR1 and CDR2 (germline): MNHEY, SVGAGI. Trimming removed 7 bases from V and 2 bases from J; junction bases left unmatched: 8.

This clone was recorded only once. The CDR3 DNA reads as TGTGCCAGCAGCGGGGGAGGGCCGACAGATACGCAGTATTTT. It encodes CASSGGGPTDTQYF. The V and J genes are TRBV6-5 and TRBJ2-3, with 7 bases aligning to TRBD2. The CDR3 contains 14 residues. Germline CDR1 reads MNHEY; CDR2 reads SVGAGI. Losses at the gene ends were 6 bases for V and 3 bases for J; bases not matched to a gene: 6.

The chain is built from TRBV6-5 and TRBJ2-3; 7 bases are shared with TRBD1. The CDR3 loop spans 15 amino acids. V lost 1 base and J lost 3; bases outside the gene matches: 4. CDR1 MNHEY and CDR2 SVGAGI come from the germline V gene. CDR3 bases: TGTGCCAGCAGTTACTACGACAGGGAAACAGATACGCAGTATTTT. This encodes CASSYYDRETDTQYF.

V gene TRBV24-1 combines with J gene TRBJ2-2; 13 nucleotides agree with TRBD2. Trimming removed 7 bases from V and 4 bases from J; junction bases left unmatched: 8. Per germline, CDR1 KGHDR and CDR2 SFDVKD. The CDR3 length is 17 residues. The DNA for the CDR3 is TGTGCCACCAGCCACCCACTAGCGGGAGGGACCACCGGGGAGCTGTTTTTT. Its protein is CATSHPLAGGTTGELFF.

CDR3 residues: CASRDSSTNYGYTF. CDR3 coding DNA: TGTGCCAGCAGGGACAGCAGTACCAACTATGGCTACACCTTC. V is TRBV6-1 and J is TRBJ1-2; maybe TRBD1 (6 bases). The CDR3 has 14 amino acids. V was shortened by 6 bases and J by 2 bases, with 13 bases between the two germline ends. The germline V gene encodes CDR1 MNHNS and CDR2 SASEGT.

This chain joins TRBV11-2 and TRBJ2-3; D is perhaps TRBD2 (6 bases). Germline loops: CDR1 SGHAT, CDR2 FQNNGV. V was trimmed by 3 bases and J by 5 bases, leaving 6 bases between them. The CDR3 extends over 12 amino acids. The CDR3 nucleotides are TGTGCCAGCAGCTTGGGGGGAGATACGCAGTATTTT. Protein product: CASSLGGDTQYF.